One and the same sample provided the 21 T cell receptor beta chains below, sequenced in a study of low-dose radiotherapy and immunotherapy resistance in tumors (dated by TCRdb to between 2021 and 2024). The sample's time point label, in plain terms: before trial treatment. The reads were generated on an Illumina HiSeq 2500. Superscript III and a set of TRAV- and TRBV-specific primers were used to synthesize first-strand cDNA, so that both TCRalpha and TCRbeta chains were covered. TCRs were amplified with Phusion for around 20 PCR cycles, with a constant-region primer paired with the adapter attached to the V primers. In TCRdb, the public reads were trimmed at Q25 with fastp and aligned with MiXCR, with productive beta chains retained. Each CDR3 protein gets just one entry, which takes the most common genes and DNA from the rows behind it. Recorded for this sample are tens of thousands of distinct CDR3 sequences; 15% to 20% of them occurred a single time. The ten top clones hold roughly 2.8% of the sample.

The sample here was PBMCs, taken before treatment. The receptors here all came from a male donor with prostate cancer.

This chain links TRBV20-1 with TRBJ2-7, with unresolved D. The CDR3 totals 14 residues. Germline CDR1 and CDR2: DFQATT and SNEGSKA (reference sequence). V lost 0 bases to trimming and J lost 2 bases, with 11 bases between them. Here the CDR3 reads CSAREYSRPYEQYF. CDR3 nucleotide sequence: TGCAGTGCTAGAGAGTACTCAAGACCCTACGAGCAGTACTTC.

The table lists this clonotype with many counts. The V call is TRBV7-9, the J call TRBJ1-2; weak D call: TRBD1 (5 bases). The V and J ends lost 7 bases and 3 bases respectively, with 12 bases between them. CDR1 is SEHNR, CDR2 FQNEAQ, per germline (reference sequence). The CDR3 contains 13 residues. CDR3 in amino acids: CASNPGQHYGYTF. DNA of the CDR3: TGTGCCAGCAATCCAGGGCAACACTATGGCTACACCTTC.

This clonotype was counted ten times or more. The chain has TRBV23-1 and TRBJ2-3; D ambiguous. TRBV23-1 falls under the ORF class, with uncertain function. Trimming removed 1 base from V and 3 bases from J, with 5 bases in between. The CDR3 is made up of 13 amino acids. CDR3 region: CASSQLATDTQYF. The CDR3 DNA is TGCGCCAGCAGTCAATTGGCTACAGATACGCAGTATTTT.

The sample holds many counts of this clonotype. The chain employs TRBV12-3 or TRBV12-4 and TRBJ1-1; 9 bases align to TRBD1. V dropped 6 bases and J dropped 2; count of bases not matched to a gene: 4. This CDR3 comprises 14 residues. The CDR3 loop reads CASRADRGNTEAFF. Written as DNA, the CDR3 is TGTGCCAGCAGAGCGGACAGGGGTAACACTGAAGCTTTCTTT.

The J gene is TRBJ2-5, the V gene TRBV20-1, with 10 nucleotides matching TRBD2. The ends lost 6 bases at V and 5 bases at J; junction bases unmatched: 12. Germline loops: CDR1 DFQATT, CDR2 SNEGSKA (reference sequence). The CDR3 consists of 15 residues. The CDR3 sequence: CSAGPPSGGGETQYF. CDR3 DNA: TGCAGTGCCGGTCCCCCCAGCGGGGGGGGGGAGACCCAGTACTTC.

This clonotype has at least ten counts. The chain recombines TRBV7-9 with TRBJ2-7; TRBD1 aligns across 8 bases. CDR3 length equals 12 residues. V dropped 11 bases and J dropped 3; count of bases not matched to a gene: 6. In germline, CDR1 is SEHNR, CDR2 FQNEAQ (reference sequence). The CDR3 sequence: CAGQGTNYEQYF. The CDR3 bases are TGTGCCGGACAGGGCACCAACTACGAGCAGTACTTC.

This clonotype was recorded many times. CDR3 nucleotides: TGTGCCAGCAGTTACACTTCTGGGGCCAACGTCCTGACTTTC. Its protein product is CASSYTSGANVLTF. The rearrangement joins TRBV7-9 to TRBJ2-6; D is undetermined. In germline, CDR1 is SEHNR, CDR2 FQNEAQ (reference sequence). The CDR3 spans 14 residues. The V end lost 6 bases, the J end lost 1 base, and 7 bases lay between the germline ends.

This clonotype was picked up many times. The chain carries TRBV25-1 and TRBJ1-2, with D perhaps TRBD1 (5 bases). Per germline, CDR1 MGHDK and CDR2 SYGVNS. V gave up 0 bases and J gave up 2 bases, with 10 bases separating them. There are 15 residues in the CDR3. The CDR3 region is CASSEYGDANYGYTF. Written as DNA, the CDR3 is TGTGCCAGCAGTGAATATGGGGACGCAAACTATGGCTACACCTTC.

The V gene is TRBV11-2, the J gene TRBJ2-2, with 12 bases that match TRBD2. The V gene end was trimmed by 5 bases and the J gene end by 6 bases; junction bases not matched to a gene: 13. The germline gives CDR1 SGHAT, CDR2 FQNNGV. The CDR3 is 18 amino acids. CDR3 sequence (DNA): TGTGCCAGCAGCCCAGGACTAGCGGGGCCTCGATGGGCCGGGGAGCTGTTTTTT. Translation gives CASSPGLAGPRWAGELFF.

This chain uses TRBV6-2 or TRBV6-3 with TRBJ2-7, with 7 bases that match TRBD2. The V gene end was trimmed by 5 bases and the J gene end by 2 bases; junction bases not matched to a gene: 12. The CDR3 totals 16 residues. Germline-derived CDR1 and CDR2 are MNHEY and SVGEGT. The CDR3 nucleotides read TGTGCCAGCAGTGAAAGCGGGGCGGAGGCGGCCTACGAGCAGTACTTC. Its translation: CASSESGAEAAYEQYF.

This clonotype was recorded at least ten times. The chain recombines TRBV29-1 with TRBJ1-1; the D is unclear. This CDR3 region has 11 residues. Germline CDR1 and CDR2: SQVTM and ANQGSEA. Trimming left V 3 bases short and J 8 bases short, with 10 bases between. The CDR3 nucleotides are TGCAGCGTTGACCCGATTGAGGAAGCTTTCTTT. This gives the protein CSVDPIEEAFF.

This clonotype was found many times. This rearrangement joins TRBV9 to TRBJ1-2; D gene uncertain. Germline values: CDR1 SGDLS, CDR2 YYNGEE. The length of the CDR3 is 14 residues. V dropped 0 bases and J dropped 5 bases, with 11 bases sitting between them. CDR3 in amino acids: CASSVDVTGYGYTF. The CDR3 region has the DNA TGTGCCAGCAGCGTAGATGTGACGGGTTATGGCTACACCTTC.

In its sample, this clonotype was seen many times. This sequence joins TRBV6-2 or TRBV6-3 and TRBJ2-3, with 8 bases lining up with TRBD2. The V segment lost 5 bases and the J segment 7 bases; nucleotides outside the gene matches: 8. Germline-derived CDR1 and CDR2 are MNHEY and SVGEGT. CDR3 size: 14 residues. For the CDR3, the DNA is TGTGCCAGCAGTATAAGCGGGGGCGCTTATACGCAGTATTTT. This translates into CASSISGGAYTQYF.

In this sample, this clonotype turned up many times. The chain combines TRBV2 with TRBJ1-1; D is perhaps TRBD1 (6 bases). Trimming left V 3 bases short and J 1 base short, with 6 bases between. There are 13 residues in the CDR3. Germline-derived CDR1 and CDR2 are SNHLY and FYNNEI. The CDR3 sequence: CASSEGANTEAFF. DNA of the CDR3: TGTGCCAGCAGTGAGGGGGCGAACACTGAAGCTTTCTTT.

This clonotype was counted ten times or more. The chain couples TRBV12-5 to TRBJ2-5; D unresolved. The CDR3 is 17 amino acids. In germline, CDR1 is LGHNT, CDR2 FRNRAP. Trimming pared 1 base from V and 5 bases from J, leaving 20 bases between. CDR3 in DNA: TGTGCTAGTGGTTTGGACTATACCCTAAAGAACTTGGAGACCCAGTACTTC. It codes for CASGLDYTLKNLETQYF.

This clonotype was detected ten times or more. This rearrangement joins TRBV5-1 to TRBJ2-7; D uncertain. The germline CDR1 and CDR2 sequences are SGHRS and YFSETQ. The CDR3 has 14 amino acids. The V end lost 4 bases, the J end lost 4 bases, and 15 bases lay between the germline ends. The CDR3 reads CASSQYGTTYEQYF. DNA of the CDR3: TGCGCCAGCAGCCAGTACGGAACTACTTACGAGCAGTACTTC.

This clonotype was detected ten times or more. The chain couples TRBV19 to TRBJ1-5; D uncertain. Between the trimmed V and J ends, which lost 3 bases and 13 bases, there was a span of 16 bases. CDR1 LNHDA and CDR2 SQIVND come from the germline V gene (reference sequence). The length of the CDR3 is 13 residues. The CDR3 here is CASSIGRVELQHF. In DNA form, the CDR3 reads TGTGCCAGTAGTATTGGCCGAGTGGAACTTCAGCATTTT.

This rearrangement joins TRBV7-8 to TRBJ1-2; no reliable D call. CDR3 length: 12 residues. V lost 0 bases and J 7 bases, leaving 6 bases between the germline ends. Germline lookup yields CDR1 SGHVS and CDR2 FQNEAQ. CDR3 region: CASSLADGGYTF. In DNA form, the CDR3 reads TGTGCCAGCAGCTTAGCGGACGGTGGCTACACCTTC.

In this sample, this clonotype turned up many times. The chain employs TRBV5-5 and TRBJ2-3, with D perhaps given as TRBD1 or TRBD2 (6 bases each). The germline CDR1 and CDR2 sequences are SGHKS and YYEKEE (reference sequence). The CDR3 has 14 residues. V was clipped by 0 bases and J by 6 bases, with 11 bases between them. The CDR3 sequence is CASSLGGGPDTQYF. The CDR3 bases are TGTGCCAGCAGCTTGGGTGGGGGGCCGGATACGCAGTATTTT.

This clonotype was seen many times. CDR3 in amino acids: CASSSIAGVRSGEQYF. In nucleotides, the CDR3 is TGTGCCAGCAGCTCAATAGCGGGGGTCCGTTCCGGCGAGCAGTACTTC. V gene TRBV6-2 or TRBV6-3 combines with J gene TRBJ2-7; 9 bases agree with TRBD2. CDR3 length equals 16 residues. Germline loops: CDR1 MNHEY, CDR2 SVGEGT. Trimming removed 6 bases from V and 6 bases from J; junction bases left unmatched: 15.

Only a few counts were recorded for this clonotype. The chain couples TRBV27 to TRBJ2-3; tentative D call: TRBD2 (5 bases). Germline CDR1 and CDR2: MNHEY and SMNVEV (reference sequence). The CDR3 length is 14 residues. Trimming left V 2 bases short and J 8 bases short, with 14 bases between. For the CDR3, the DNA is TGTGCCAGCAGTTTAGTAGGTGGGAGCTCTACGCAGTATTTT. Its translation is CASSLVGGSSTQYF.